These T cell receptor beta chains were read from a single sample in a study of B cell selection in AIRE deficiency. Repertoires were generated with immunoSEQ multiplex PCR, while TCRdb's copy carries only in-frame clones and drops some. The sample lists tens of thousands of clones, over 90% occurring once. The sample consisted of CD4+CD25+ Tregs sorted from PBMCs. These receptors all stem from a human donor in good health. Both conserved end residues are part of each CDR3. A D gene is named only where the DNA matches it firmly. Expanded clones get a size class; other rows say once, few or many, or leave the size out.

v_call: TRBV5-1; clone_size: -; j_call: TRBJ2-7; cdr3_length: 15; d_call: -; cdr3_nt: TGCGCCAGCAGCTTGGCGGACCCCACAAGGGACGAGCAGTACTTC; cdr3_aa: CASSLADPTRDEQYF
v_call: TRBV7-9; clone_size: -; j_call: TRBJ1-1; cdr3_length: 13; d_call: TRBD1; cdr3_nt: TGTGCCAGCAGCAGACAGGGGGGCACTGAAGCTTTCTTT; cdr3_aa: CASSRQGGTEAFF
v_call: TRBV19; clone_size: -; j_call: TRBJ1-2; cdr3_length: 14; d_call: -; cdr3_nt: TGTGCCAGTCTTGACCGGGGGAGGTCCTATGGCTACACCTTC; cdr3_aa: CASLDRGRSYGYTF
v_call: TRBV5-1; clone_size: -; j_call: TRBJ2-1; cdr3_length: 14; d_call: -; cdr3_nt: TGCGCCAGCAGCTTGCAGGGGCCCTACAATGAGCAGTTCTTC; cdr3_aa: CASSLQGPYNEQFF
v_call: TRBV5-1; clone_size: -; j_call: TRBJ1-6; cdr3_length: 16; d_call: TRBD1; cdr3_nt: TGCGCCAGCAGCTTACCCCTGACAGGGGGTGATTCACCCCTCCACTTT; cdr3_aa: CASSLPLTGGDSPLHF
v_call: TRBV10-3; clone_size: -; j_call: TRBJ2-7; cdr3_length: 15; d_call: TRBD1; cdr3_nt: TGTGCCATCAGTGAGTCGGGACAGTTCTCCTACGAGCAGTACTTC; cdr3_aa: CAISESGQFSYEQYF
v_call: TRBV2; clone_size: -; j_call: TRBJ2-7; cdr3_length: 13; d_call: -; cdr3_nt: TGTGCCAGCGGGCAGGAGAGCTCCTACGAGCAGTACTTC; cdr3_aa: CASGQESSYEQYF
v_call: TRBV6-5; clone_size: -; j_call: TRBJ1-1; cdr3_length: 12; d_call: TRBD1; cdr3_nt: TGTGCCAGCAGTTACGCGGGACAGGAAGCTTTCTTT; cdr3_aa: CASSYAGQEAFF
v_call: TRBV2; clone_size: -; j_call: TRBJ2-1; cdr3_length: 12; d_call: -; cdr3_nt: TGTGCCAGCAGTGGGAGTGGATATGAGCAGTTCTTC; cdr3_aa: CASSGSGYEQFF
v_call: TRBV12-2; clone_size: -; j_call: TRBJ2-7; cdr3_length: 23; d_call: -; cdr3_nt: TGTGCAAGTCGCTTTTGTTTTCGCGGTCCAGGGGAGGTCGGTACATCGAGCTCCTACGAGCAGTACTTC; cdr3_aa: CASRFCFRGPGEVGTSSSYEQYF
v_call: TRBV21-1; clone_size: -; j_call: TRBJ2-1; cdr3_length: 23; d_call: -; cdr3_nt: TGTGCCAGCAGCAAAGCGCTAACAGCGAGGCCACGTTCGAGCGGGAGAGATCGCAATGAGCAGTTCTTC; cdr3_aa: CASSKALTARPRSSGRDRNEQFF
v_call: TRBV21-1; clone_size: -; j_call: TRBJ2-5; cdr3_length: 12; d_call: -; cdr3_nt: TGTGCCAGCAGCAAAGCTTCAGAGACCCAGTACTTC; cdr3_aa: CASSKASETQYF
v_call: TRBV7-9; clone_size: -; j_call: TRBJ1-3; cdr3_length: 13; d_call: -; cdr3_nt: TGTGCCAGCAGCTACGCCCTTGGAAACACCATATATTTT; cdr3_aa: CASSYALGNTIYF
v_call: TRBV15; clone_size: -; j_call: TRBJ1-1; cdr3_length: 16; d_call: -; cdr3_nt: TGTGCCACCAGCACCCGCTCCGTTGGGAGAGCCACTGAAGCTTTCTTT; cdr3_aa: CATSTRSVGRATEAFF
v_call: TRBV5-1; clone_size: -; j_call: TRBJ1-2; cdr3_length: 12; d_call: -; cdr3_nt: TGCGCCAGCAGCTGGTCCTCAGGGGTCTACACCTTC; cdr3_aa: CASSWSSGVYTF
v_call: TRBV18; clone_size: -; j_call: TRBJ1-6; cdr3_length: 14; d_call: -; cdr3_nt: TGTGCCAGCTCACCAGGGGGTCTGAATTCACCCCTCCACTTT; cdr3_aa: CASSPGGLNSPLHF
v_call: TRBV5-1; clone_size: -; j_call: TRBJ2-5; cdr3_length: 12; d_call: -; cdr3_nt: TGCGCCAGCAGCTTCGGCGGAGAGACCCAGTACTTC; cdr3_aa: CASSFGGETQYF
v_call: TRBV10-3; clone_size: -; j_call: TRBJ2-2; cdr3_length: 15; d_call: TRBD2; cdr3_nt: TGTGCCATCAGTGAAAAGCGGGAGTACACCGGGGAGCTGTTTTTT; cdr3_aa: CAISEKREYTGELFF
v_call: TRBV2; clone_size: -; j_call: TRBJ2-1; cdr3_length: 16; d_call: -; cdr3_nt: TGTGCCAGCAGTCCAACATGGACACAGTCCTACAATGAGCAGTTCTTC; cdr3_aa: CASSPTWTQSYNEQFF
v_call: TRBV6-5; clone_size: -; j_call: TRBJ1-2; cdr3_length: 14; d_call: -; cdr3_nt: TGTGCCAGCAGGAATCCCGAGACAGGCTTAGGCTACACCTTC; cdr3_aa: CASRNPETGLGYTF
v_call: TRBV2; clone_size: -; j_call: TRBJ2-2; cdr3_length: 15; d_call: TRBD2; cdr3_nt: TGTGCCAGGCGAGCGGGGGGGCGTGACACCGGGGAGCTGTTTTTT; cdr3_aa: CARRAGGRDTGELFF
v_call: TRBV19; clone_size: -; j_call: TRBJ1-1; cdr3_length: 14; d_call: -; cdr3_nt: TGTGCCAGTAGTATTTCAGGGAAGAACACTGAAGCTTTCTTT; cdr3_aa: CASSISGKNTEAFF
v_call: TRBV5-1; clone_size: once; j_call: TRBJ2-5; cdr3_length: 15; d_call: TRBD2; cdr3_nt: TGCGCCAGCAGCTTGGGGACTAGCGGACAAGAGACCCAGTACTTC; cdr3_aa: CASSLGTSGQETQYF
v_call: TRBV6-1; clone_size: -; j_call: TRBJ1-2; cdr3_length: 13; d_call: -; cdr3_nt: TGTGCCAGCAGTGAAGCAGGGCCTTGGGGCTACACCTTC; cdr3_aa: CASSEAGPWGYTF
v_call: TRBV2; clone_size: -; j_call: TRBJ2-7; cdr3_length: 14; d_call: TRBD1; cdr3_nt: TGTGCCAGCGAGAAGGACAGGGGGGTCAACGAGCAGTACTTC; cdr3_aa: CASEKDRGVNEQYF
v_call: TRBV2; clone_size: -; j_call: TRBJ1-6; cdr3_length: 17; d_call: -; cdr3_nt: TGTGCCAGCAGGGAGCGGTTGCAGAGCTCCTATAATTCACCCCTCCACTTT; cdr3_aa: CASRERLQSSYNSPLHF
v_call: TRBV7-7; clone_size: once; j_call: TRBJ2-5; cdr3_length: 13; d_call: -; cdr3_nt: TGTGCTAGCAGCTTAATAACTAGAGAGACCCAGTACTTC; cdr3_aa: CASSLITRETQYF
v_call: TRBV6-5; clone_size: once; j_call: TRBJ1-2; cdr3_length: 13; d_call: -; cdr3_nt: TGTGCCAGCAGTCCGGGACCGAACTATGGCTACACCTTC; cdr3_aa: CASSPGPNYGYTF
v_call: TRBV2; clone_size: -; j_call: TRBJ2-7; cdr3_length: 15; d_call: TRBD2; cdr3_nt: TGTGCCAGCAGTGTTTTAGCGGGCAAGGTTAACGAGCAGTACTTC; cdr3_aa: CASSVLAGKVNEQYF
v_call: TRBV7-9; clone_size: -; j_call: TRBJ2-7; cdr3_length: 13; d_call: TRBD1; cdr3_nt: TGTGCCAGCAGCGTACAGGGGATCTACGAGCAGTACTTC; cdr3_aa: CASSVQGIYEQYF
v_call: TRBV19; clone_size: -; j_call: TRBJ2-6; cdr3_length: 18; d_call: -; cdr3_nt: TGTGCCAGTAGCCCTGCCGGAGGGGGGGGCGGATGGTCCAACGTCCTGACTTTC; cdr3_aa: CASSPAGGGGGWSNVLTF
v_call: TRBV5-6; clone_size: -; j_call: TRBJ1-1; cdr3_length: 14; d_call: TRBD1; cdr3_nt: TGTGCCAGCAGCAGTGACAGGGTGGACACTGAAGCTTTCTTT; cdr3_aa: CASSSDRVDTEAFF
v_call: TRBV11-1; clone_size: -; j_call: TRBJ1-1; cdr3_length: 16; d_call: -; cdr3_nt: TGTGCCAGCAGCCCAAGAATCACAGGGTTTAACACTGAAGCTTTCTTT; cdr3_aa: CASSPRITGFNTEAFF
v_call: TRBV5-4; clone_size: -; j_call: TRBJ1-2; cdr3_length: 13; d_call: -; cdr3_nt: TGTGCCAGCAGCTCGGGACTCCGGTCGGGCTACACCTTC; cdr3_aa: CASSSGLRSGYTF
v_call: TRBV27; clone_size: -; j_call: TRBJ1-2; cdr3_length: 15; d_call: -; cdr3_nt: TGTGCCAGCAGCATGAAGGGTCATACCGGGTATGGCTACACCTTC; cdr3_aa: CASSMKGHTGYGYTF
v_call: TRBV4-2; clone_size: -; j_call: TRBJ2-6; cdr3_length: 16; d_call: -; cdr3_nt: TGTGCCAGCAGCCAAGATAGAGGCTCTGGGGCCAACGTCCTGACTTTC; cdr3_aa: CASSQDRGSGANVLTF
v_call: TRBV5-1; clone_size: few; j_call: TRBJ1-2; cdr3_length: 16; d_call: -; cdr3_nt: TGCGCCAGCAGCTTGGCCTTGGGGATGCCCGGGGATGGCTACACCTTC; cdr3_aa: CASSLALGMPGDGYTF
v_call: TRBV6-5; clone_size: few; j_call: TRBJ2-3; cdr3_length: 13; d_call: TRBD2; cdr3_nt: TGTGCCAGCAGGAGCGGGAACACAGATACGCAGTATTTT; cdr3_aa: CASRSGNTDTQYF
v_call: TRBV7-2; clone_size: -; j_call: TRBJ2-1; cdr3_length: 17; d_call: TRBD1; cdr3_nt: TGTGCCAGCAGCTTAGGGAGTCCGGGACAGATCTACAATGAGCAGTTCTTC; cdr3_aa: CASSLGSPGQIYNEQFF
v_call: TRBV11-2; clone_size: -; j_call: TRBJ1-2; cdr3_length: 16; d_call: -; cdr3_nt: TGTGCCAGCAGCAATACCGGAGGGCGTCGGTACTATGGCTACACCTTC; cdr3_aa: CASSNTGGRRYYGYTF
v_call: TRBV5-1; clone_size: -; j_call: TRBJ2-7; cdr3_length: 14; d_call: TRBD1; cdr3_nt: TGCGCCAGCAGTACCGACAGGGGAATTTACGAGCAGTACTTC; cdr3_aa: CASSTDRGIYEQYF
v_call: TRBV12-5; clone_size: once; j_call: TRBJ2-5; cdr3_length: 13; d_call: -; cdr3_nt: TGTGCTAGTGGTTGGACCAATCAAGAGACCCAGTACTTC; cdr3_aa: CASGWTNQETQYF